The 30 T cell receptor beta chains reported below all come from one sample, sequenced in a study of chemoradiotherapy in HPV16-positive cancers. Produced via immunoSEQ multiplex PCR; TCRdb's table is partial and in-frame only. Of about 9,200 clones listed, around 80% are singletons. This specimen was taken from a patient who underwent chemoradiotherapy. The receptors shown here come from a human donor with HPV-associated anogenital cancer.

J is TRBJ1-2 and V is TRBV6-5, with D uncertain. Germline CDR1 is MNHEY and CDR2 is SVGAGI. V was pared by 2 bases and J by 4 bases, with 5 bases between. This CDR3 contains 12 residues. CDR3 region: CASSYNGYGYTF. DNA of the CDR3: TGTGCCAGCAGTTACAATGGCTATGGCTACACCTTC.

V usage is TRBV5-1 and J usage is TRBJ1-1; no reliable D call. Looked up from germline, CDR1 is SGHRS and CDR2 is YFSETQ. The CDR3 loop spans 13 amino acids. V lost 4 bases to trimming and J lost 6 bases, with 13 bases between them. CDR3 DNA sequence: TGCGCCAGCAGCGTAGCTCTCGAGGCTGAAGCTTTCTTT. Encoded protein: CASSVALEAEAFF.

J is TRBJ1-4 and V is TRBV7-2; D unclear. The CDR3 has 11 residues. V lost 5 bases and J lost 8, with 6 bases in between. CDR1 is SGHTA and CDR2 is FQGNSA in the germline V gene. Here the CDR3 reads CASSESEKLFF. Here the CDR3 DNA reads TGTGCCAGCAGCGAAAGCGAAAAACTGTTTTTT.

This chain joins TRBV9 and TRBJ1-1; 11 nucleotides match TRBD1. CDR1 and CDR2 from the germline V gene are SGDLS and YYNGEE. The CDR3 is made up of 14 amino acids. V was clipped by 5 bases and J by 3 bases; unmatched bases: 3. Here the CDR3 DNA reads TGTGCCAGCAGAGGGGGACAGGGGGACACTGAAGCTTTCTTT. Amino acid sequence: CASRGGQGDTEAFF.

This chain connects TRBV2 to TRBJ1-2; no reliable D call. Germline V CDR1 and CDR2: SNHLY, FYNNEI. This CDR3 has 14 amino acids. The V end lost 0 bases, the J end lost 2 bases, and 7 bases lay between the germline ends. The CDR3 loop is CASSEAGSNYGYTF. The CDR3 region has the DNA TGTGCCAGCAGTGAAGCGGGCAGCAACTATGGCTACACCTTC. Variable domain in full (rest from reference TRBV2 and TRBJ1-2): EPEVTQTPSHQVTQMGQEVILRCVPISNHLYFYWYRQILGQKVEFLVSFYNNEISEKSEIFDDQFSVERPDGSNFTLKIRSTKLEDSAMYFCASSEAGSNYGYTFGSGTRLTVV.

The V gene is TRBV2, the J gene TRBJ2-1, with 8 positions matching TRBD2. The CDR3 loop spans 13 amino acids. J lost 3 bases, V lost 10 bases, and 5 bases had no gene match. The germline gives CDR1 SNHLY, CDR2 FYNNEI. Here the CDR3 reads CATTGLGYNEQFF. The CDR3 coding sequence is TGTGCCACCACGGGACTAGGCTACAATGAGCAGTTCTTC.

The chain combines TRBV6-1 with TRBJ1-5, with TRBD1 as a possible D gene (5 bases). With 2 bases removed from V and 7 bases from J, the gap between germline ends came to 15 bases. The germline V gene has CDR1 MNHNS and CDR2 SASEGT. The CDR3 extends over 15 amino acids. CDR3 in amino acids: CASSELTGGGQPQHF. The CDR3 DNA reads as TGTGCCAGCAGTGAACTTACGGGGGGTGGACAGCCCCAGCATTTT.

V and J are TRBV5-1 and TRBJ2-5, with 8 bases lining up with TRBD1. J was trimmed by 3 bases and V by 4 bases; bases with no gene match: 5. Germline CDR1 and CDR2: SGHRS and YFSETQ. The CDR3 spans 14 residues. The CDR3 DNA follows: TGCGCCAGCAGCGTGGGACAGGACGAAGAGACCCAGTACTTC. Translation: CASSVGQDEETQYF.

The genes are TRBV7-6 and TRBJ2-7; a possible D gene is TRBD2 (6 bases). V was pared by 5 bases and J by 5 bases, with 13 bases between. Germline V gene lookup returns CDR1 SGHVS and CDR2 FNYEAQ. The CDR3 contains 13 residues. The CDR3 bases are TGTGCCAGCAGCCTCCGGGGGTTCGACGAGCAGTACTTC. This sequence encodes CASSLRGFDEQYF.

The chain couples TRBV27 to TRBJ1-1; a possible D gene is TRBD1 (6 bases). This CDR3 contains 15 residues. Germline V gene sequence: CDR1 MNHEY, CDR2 SMNVEV (reference sequence). The V end was cut by 6 bases, the J end by 2 bases, with 16 bases between. This chain's CDR3 is CASRTYDRRNTEAFF. Written as DNA, the CDR3 is TGTGCCAGCAGAACTTACGACAGGCGTAACACTGAAGCTTTCTTT.

The rearrangement joins TRBV11-3 to TRBJ2-2, with D hard to call. The germline V gene encodes CDR1 SGHNT and CDR2 YENEEA. Trimming left V 5 bases short and J 0 bases short, with 13 bases between. CDR3 length: 16 residues. For the CDR3, the DNA is TGTGCCAGCAGCCTGACGGGCCGAACGAACACCGGGGAGCTGTTTTTT. This codes for CASSLTGRTNTGELFF.

The rearrangement links TRBV7-9 to TRBJ1-6; the D is unclear. This CDR3 spans 12 amino acids. Germline values: CDR1 SEHNR, CDR2 FQNEAQ (reference sequence). V was shortened by 5 bases and J by 7 bases, with 6 bases between the two germline ends. CDR3 nucleotide sequence: TGTGCCAGCAGCCAAAAAAATTCACCCCTCCACTTT. It specifies CASSQKNSPLHF.

This clone was recorded once. The chain is built from TRBV19 and TRBJ2-3; 12 positions agree with TRBD2. V shed 7 bases, J shed 6 bases, and the junction held 2 bases outside the gene matches. The CDR3 has 13 amino acids. Per the germline V gene, CDR1 is LNHDA and CDR2 is SQIVND (reference sequence). The CDR3 DNA reads as TGTGCCAGTACTCTAGCGGGGGGGGATACGCAGTATTTT. Amino acids: CASTLAGGDTQYF.

V is TRBV15 and J is TRBJ1-5, with 7 bases lining up with TRBD1. The germline gives CDR1 LNHNV, CDR2 YYDKDF (reference sequence). This CDR3 has 14 amino acids. Unmatched junction bases numbered 5, after V lost 6 bases and J lost 3 bases. The CDR3, as DNA: TGTGCCACCAGGTCGGGACAGAACAATCAGCCCCAGCATTTT. This encodes CATRSGQNNQPQHF.

This clone was seen once. The chain joins TRBV6-5 to TRBJ1-1; no definite D call. Germline lookup yields CDR1 MNHEY and CDR2 SVGAGI. V shed 8 bases and J shed 0 bases, with 10 bases lying between them. The CDR3 has 13 amino acids. This CDR3 is CASGFSMNTEAFF. In DNA, the CDR3 is TGTGCCAGCGGGTTCTCGATGAACACTGAAGCTTTCTTT.

This clone has just a few counts. V and J are TRBV5-4 and TRBJ1-2; maybe TRBD1 (6 bases). Germline CDR1 and CDR2: SGHNT and YYREEE (reference sequence). V lost 1 base to trimming and J lost 7 bases, with 11 bases between them. The CDR3 runs 13 residues. CDR3 region: CASSLRGNRGYTF. In DNA, the CDR3 is TGTGCCAGCAGCTTGAGGGGGAATCGTGGCTACACCTTC.

The V gene is TRBV9, the J gene TRBJ2-7; the D is unclear. The CDR3 spans 14 residues. CDR1 is SGDLS and CDR2 is YYNGEE in the germline V gene. The germline V and J ends were trimmed by 6 bases and 1 base, with 14 bases remaining between them. In DNA form, the CDR3 reads TGTGCCAGCACCTTGGACCCTTCTTCCTACGAGCAGTACTTC. Its protein product is CASTLDPSSYEQYF.

The chain uses TRBV28 and TRBJ1-2; 7 bases fit TRBD1. Germline V gene data show CDR1 as MDHEN and CDR2 as SYDVKM. The V gene end was trimmed by 5 bases and the J gene end by 8 bases; junction bases not matched to a gene: 5. The CDR3 runs to 12 residues. The CDR3 DNA reads as TGTGCCAGCAGTGGGGACAGTCTGGGCTACACCTTC. It yields the protein CASSGDSLGYTF.

The rearrangement joins TRBV7-2 to TRBJ1-6; maybe TRBD1 (6 bases). The CDR3 extends over 17 amino acids. V lost 1 base to trimming and J lost 6 bases, with 16 bases between them. Germline V gene lookup returns CDR1 SGHTA and CDR2 FQGNSA. The CDR3 coding sequence is TGTGCCAGCAGCTTAGAAAGTTTGGGGGCGGGTAATTCACCCCTCCACTTT. It encodes CASSLESLGAGNSPLHF.

The V call is TRBV7-8, the J call TRBJ1-3, with D unresolved. Germline assignment: CDR1 SGHVS and CDR2 FQNEAQ. V was clipped by 2 bases and J by 4 bases, with 6 bases between them. The CDR3 runs to 13 residues. This chain's CDR3 is CASSLQSGNTIYF. The CDR3 bases are TGTGCCAGCAGCTTACAGTCCGGAAACACCATATATTTT. Looking up the rest from reference TRBV7-8 and TRBJ1-3 gives the full variable domain: GAGVSQSPRYKVAKRGQDVALRCDPISGHVSLFWYQQALGQGPEFLTYFQNEAQLDKSGLPSDRFFAERPEGSVSTLKIQRTQQEDSAVYLCASSLQSGNTIYFGEGSWLTVV.

In DNA, the CDR3 is TGCGCCAGCAGCTTAACCACCAGGGCCGATAATTCACCCCTCCACTTT. It yields the protein CASSLTTRADNSPLHF. The gene calls are TRBV5-1 and TRBJ1-6, with D possibly being TRBD1 (5 bases). This CDR3 contains 16 residues. Per the germline V gene, CDR1 is SGHRS and CDR2 is YFSETQ. V was cut by 2 bases and J by 5 bases, with 14 bases left in between.

The V and J genes are TRBV2 and TRBJ1-3; D is uncertain. CDR3 length: 16 amino acids. The V end was cut by 2 bases, the J end by 1 base, with 12 bases between. From germline, CDR1 is SNHLY and CDR2 FYNNEI. CDR3 protein: CASSELQILSGNTIYF. DNA of the CDR3: TGTGCCAGCAGTGAATTACAGATATTATCTGGAAACACCATATATTTT.

A few counts support this clone. The chain employs TRBV30 and TRBJ1-5; D unresolved. This CDR3 contains 14 residues. CDR1 is GTSNPN, CDR2 SVGIG, per germline (reference sequence). V was shortened by 4 bases and J by 4 bases, with 14 bases between the two germline ends. In DNA, the CDR3 is TGTGCCTGGACCCACGGAGGTGAGAATCAGCCCCAGCATTTT. Its translation is CAWTHGGENQPQHF.

V and J are TRBV9 and TRBJ1-1; D is undetermined. Trimming cost V 4 bases and J 2 bases, with 12 bases left between them. CDR1 and CDR2 from the germline V gene are SGDLS and YYNGEE. CDR3 length: 14 amino acids. Here the CDR3 DNA reads TGTGCCAGCAGCCCGGGAAACCGAAACACTGAAGCTTTCTTT. Amino acid sequence: CASSPGNRNTEAFF.

The chain carries TRBV10-3 and TRBJ1-1; D ambiguous. Looked up from germline, CDR1 is ENHRY and CDR2 is SYGVKD. The CDR3 has 14 residues. The V and J ends lost 2 bases and 8 bases respectively, with 15 bases between them. CDR3 nucleotide sequence: TGTGCCATCAGTGAGGTGGAAAGGGTCGTAGAAGCTTTCTTT. The encoded protein is CAISEVERVVEAFF.

A remark on this clone: At one end, the junction sequence differs from germline, possibly due to a read error. The chain couples TRBV7-7 to TRBJ2-1; 10 nucleotides agree with TRBD2. From germline, CDR1 is SSHAT and CDR2 FNYEAQ (reference sequence). CDR3 length equals 16 residues. The CDR3 bases are TGTGCTAGCAGCTTAGAACTAGCGGGGAGCTACAATGAGCAGTTCTTC. Protein sequence: CASSLELAGSYNEQFF. The complete variable domain, with remaining parts taken from reference TRBV7-7 and TRBJ2-1, reads GAGVSQSPRYKVTKRGQDVTLRCDPISSHATLYWYQQALGQGPEFLTYFNYEAQPDKSGLPSDRFSAERPEGSISTLTIQRTEQRDSAMYRCASSLELAGSYNEQFFGPGTRLTVL.

This chain uses TRBV9 with TRBJ2-1; no firm D call. Trimming left V 2 bases short and J 8 bases short, with 8 bases between. Germline CDR1 is SGDLS and CDR2 is YYNGEE. This CDR3 region has 12 residues. The CDR3 is CASSVRAHEQFF. In nucleotides, the CDR3 is TGTGCCAGCAGCGTCCGGGCCCATGAGCAGTTCTTC.

This clone was seen more than once but under ten times. The J gene is TRBJ1-6, the V gene TRBV6-6; D is possibly TRBD1 (6 bases). The CDR3 covers 14 residues. Trimming cost V 5 bases and J 7 bases, with 12 bases left between them. Per germline, CDR1 MNHNY and CDR2 SVGAGI (reference sequence). CDR3 loop: CASSTTGTNSPLHF. The DNA of the CDR3 is TGTGCCAGCAGTACTACAGGGACGAATTCACCCCTCCACTTT.

The rearrangement uses TRBV4-3 and TRBJ2-5, with TRBD2 matching 10 bases. The V gene end was trimmed by 4 bases and the J gene end by 4 bases; junction bases not matched to a gene: 6. Germline V gene lookup returns CDR1 LGHNA and CDR2 YSLEER. The CDR3 has 15 amino acids. The CDR3 protein is CASSPRAGGRETQYF. For the CDR3, the DNA is TGCGCCAGCAGCCCCCGAGCGGGGGGGCGAGAGACCCAGTACTTC.

The chain couples TRBV5-8 to TRBJ1-1; D gene uncertain. Deletions cut 2 bases from V and 5 bases from J, with 13 bases between. CDR1 SGHTS and CDR2 YDEGEE come from the germline V gene. CDR3 length: 14 amino acids. The CDR3 DNA reads TGTGCCAGCAGCTTAGATGGTGAGGTTACTGAAGCTTTCTTT. Translated, it gives CASSLDGEVTEAFF.